Described below is a single TCR beta chain sequence and its context. This clone was seen just once. There is no known antigen for this receptor. No clone much larger than this one lies a single base away; base qualities are absent. The trial excluded patients who had a history of autoimmune disease or who were on systemic immunosuppression. Peripheral blood for TCR sequencing was drawn from every dose cohort at baseline, at cycle 4 day 1 and at cycle 7 day 1. The samples were drawn from a first-in-human, open-label, multicenter phase I dose-escalation trial of ivuxolimab. Adults with locally advanced or metastatic head and neck squamous cell, hepatocellular, melanoma or renal cell carcinoma were enrolled in the trial. Before TCR sequencing, CD4+ T cells and CD8+ T cells were sorted from peripheral blood as separate populations. These data come from a study of OX40 agonist ivuxolimab in advanced cancers. Regarding the study in general: Ivuxolimab was an agonistic, fully human IgG2 monoclonal antibody directed against OX40 (CD134), a costimulatory receptor. Among the approximately 50 dose-escalation patients, about 20 had hepatocellular carcinoma, 15 or so melanoma, 9 renal cell carcinoma and 9 head and neck cancer. Partial responses occurred in three dose-escalation patients, of whom one had hepatocellular carcinoma and two had cutaneous melanoma. A male proportion of about 79% and a mean age of 60 years, ranging from roughly 20 to 80, were recorded for the dose-escalation cohort. Patients were allowed to have had prior anti-PD-1, anti-PD-L1 or anti-CTLA-4 therapy, and approximately 40% of the dose-escalation patients had previously received checkpoint inhibitors. The point of sequencing TCRbeta in the periphery was to test whether ivuxolimab changed TCR sequence diversity and drove clonal T-cell expansion. Intravenous ivuxolimab was administered to patients every 2 weeks at six dose levels: 0.01, 0.1, 0.3, 1.5, 3 and 10 mg/kg. The paper reports the monotherapy dose-escalation portion (N of about 50 patients) of the phase I ivuxolimab trial. What the research found in general, with its limitations: In the 0.1-3.0 mg/kg groups, partial responders were among the patients with the lowest normalized peripheral clonal expansion, particularly in CD8+ T cells. The antigen specificity of the peripheral T cells that underwent clonal expansion was not determined. On average, CD8+ T cells showed more expanded clones than CD4+ T cells after ivuxolimab. Low levels of normalized T-cell clonal expansion were also seen in some patients who did not respond. Clonal expansion of both CD4+ and CD8+ blood T cells was observed from baseline to week 6 at doses 0.1 to 3.0 mg/kg.

After removal of 5 bases from V and 6 bases from J, the junction retains 7 bases not matched to a gene. According to the germline V gene (reference sequence), CDR1 reads LNHDA and CDR2 reads SQIVND. From its cysteine to its phenylalanine, the CDR3 spans 15 amino acids. Only the CDR3 DNA stays, 45 bases, in frame from base 1. Genomic DNA was isolated from the sorted cells so that the TCRbeta CDR3 region could be sequenced. The immunoSEQ Assay was used to sequence the TCRbeta CDR3 regions. The immuneACCESS repertoire file appears here via TCRdb, limited to in-frame rearrangements. These files lack a portion of the clones; in checked studies, under half of the deficit traces to unresolved V genes, and the cause of the others is not known. The sample includes tens of thousands of clones, with about 88% observed a single time. The top ten constitute 0.3% to 0.4% of the sample.

The sample consisted of CD4+ or CD8+ T cells sorted from blood, taken in a trial of the OX40 agonist ivuxolimab. This sequence originates from an adult with an advanced solid tumor such as melanoma, head and neck, liver or kidney cancer. This chain joins TRBV19 to TRBJ2-1; 10 bases in the junction line up with TRBD1. The CDR3 region has the sequence CASSRGQGKRNEQFF. The DNA sequence reads TGTGCCAGTAGTCGGGGACAGGGGAAGCGCAATGAGCAGTTCTTC.